This T cell receptor (beta chain) was captured in a study of T cell changes during pregnancy in multiple sclerosis. Here immunoSEQ multiplex PCR was the method, and the copy in TCRdb shows in-frame clones only, minus some. The sample holds about 83,000 clones; about 95% are singletons and the top ten take 0.85% to 1.3%. Germline CDR1 reads SEHNR; CDR2 reads FQNEAQ (reference sequence). With 0 bases removed from V and 4 bases from J, the gap between germline ends came to 9 bases. The CDR3 is 14 amino acids. The specimen comprised peripheral blood, sampled in the second trimester of pregnancy. The TCR comes from a female donor with multiple sclerosis, enrolled in a pregnancy study. The chain joins TRBV7-9 to TRBJ1-2, with no clear D. The CDR3 DNA reads as TGTGCCAGCAGCTTAGCACCGGGTATCTATGGCTACACCTTC. Its translation is CASSLAPGIYGYTF.